Given below is one T cell receptor (beta chain) in context. Its antigen remains unidentified. These data come from a study of T cell repertoires in ileal Crohn's disease. Study-level information: At surgery, 35% to 40% of patients smoked, with median disease duration roughly 8.3 years. About half received postoperative treatment, about a dozen with thiopurines and 18 anti-TNF.

Study observations and caveats: Clonal expansions were more frequent in active smokers than non-smokers at surgery.

CDR1 is LNHDA, CDR2 SQIVND, per germline (reference sequence). The CDR3 consists of 12 residues. V was pared by 7 bases and J by 10 bases, with 8 bases of the junction left unmatched. Each sample's TCRB immunosequencing used about 0.5 micrograms of biopsy DNA. Clones were read by immunoSEQ multiplex PCR, and TCRdb kept only the in-frame ones, dropping some. Found here are 15,000 or so clones, around 93% of them singletons; the top ten hold around 3.2%. The chain uses TRBV19 and TRBJ1-1; 8 bases match TRBD1. Specimen: ileal tissue. The receptor comes from an adult with Crohn's disease. The CDR3 spells CASIHYTGGAFF. The CDR3 bases are TGTGCCAGTATTCACTATACAGGGGGAGCTTTCTTT.